These 21 T cell receptor beta chains were sequenced from one sample in a study of vaccination effects on CD4 cells after COVID-19. Assay used: immunoSEQ multiplex PCR; TCRdb lists only in-frame clones, some missing. This repertoire shows 30,000 to 45,000 clones, 70% to 85% found once; its top ten account for just under 2%. For these receptors, no antigen is known. ViraFEST used viral peptide pools to expand antigen-specific CD4+ T cells before sequencing. Culture proceeded for approximately 10 days, and CD4+ T cells were then isolated. Participants got two doses of BNT162b2 or mRNA-1273 vaccine. This material consisted of CD4+ T cells from PBMCs cultured with HCoV-NL63 spike peptides, taken after COVID-19 vaccination. These receptors originate from a human donor who received a COVID-19 vaccine. Some clones in this sample may be carry-over from other donors' samples.

The chain has TRBV24-1 and TRBJ2-3; 8 nucleotides match TRBD2. CDR1 KGHDR and CDR2 SFDVKD come from the germline V gene. Unmatched junction bases numbered 6, after V lost 1 base and J lost 4 bases. This CDR3 region has 16 residues. CDR3 protein: CATSDLGRGEADTQYF. The DNA for the CDR3 is TGTGCCACCAGTGATTTAGGGCGGGGGGAAGCAGATACGCAGTATTTT.

Only a few counts were recorded for this clone. The chain uses TRBV11-3 and TRBJ2-7, with D perhaps assigned TRBD1 or TRBD2 (5 bases each). V was clipped by 2 bases and J by 12 bases, with 32 bases between them. The CDR3 is 18 amino acids. In germline, CDR1 is SGHNT, CDR2 YENEEA. The CDR3 loop is CASSLSAPPPGRSTSWYV. The CDR3 nucleotides are TGTGCCAGCAGCTTAAGCGCGCCTCCTCCGGGACGCAGTACTTCATGGTACGTC.

This clone was detected only a few times. V gene TRBV9 combines with J gene TRBJ1-1; 7 bases are shared with TRBD1. Germline CDR1 and CDR2: SGDLS and YYNGEE. The junction had 7 bases not matched to a gene; V was cut back by 0 bases and J by 2 bases. The CDR3 consists of 16 residues. This chain's CDR3 is CASSVGWDSINTEAFF. CDR3 in DNA: TGTGCCAGCAGCGTAGGGTGGGACAGCATAAACACTGAAGCTTTCTTT.

This clone appeared a few times. The chain couples TRBV7-9 to TRBJ2-5; D is perhaps TRBD1 (5 bases). Germline CDR1 and CDR2: SEHNR and FQNEAQ (reference sequence). The V gene lost 7 bases and the J gene lost 2 bases, with 17 bases spanning the gap. The CDR3 consists of 15 residues. CDR3 nucleotide sequence: TGTGCCAGCACCAAAAGCGTAGGGGTACAAGAGACCCAGTACTTC. Translating it yields CASTKSVGVQETQYF.

In the case of this clone: Sequence at one end of the junction differs from germline and may be a read error. The chain joins TRBV6-1 to TRBJ1-5, with D perhaps TRBD1 (6 bases). This CDR3 is 14 amino acids long. CDR1 and CDR2 (germline): MNHNS, SASEGT. CDR3 in DNA: TGTGCCAGCGGTGACAGGTATAGCAATCAGCCCCAGCATTTT. This translates into CASGDRYSNQPQHF.

The V call is TRBV5-6, the J call TRBJ1-1, with a tentative D call TRBD1 (6 bases). Germline V gives CDR1 SGHDT, CDR2 YYEEEE. The length of the CDR3 is 16 residues. V gave up 4 bases and J gave up 3 bases, with 19 bases separating them. The CDR3 coding sequence is TGTGCCAGCAGCACTGGGGGGGCGCGGGGGTACACTGAAGCTTTCTTT. Encoded protein: CASSTGGARGYTEAFF. Full variable domain (outside the CDR3, taken from reference TRBV5-6 and TRBJ1-1): DAGVTQSPTHLIKTRGQQVTLRCSPKSGHDTVSWYQQALGQGPQFIFQYYEEEERQRGNFPDRFSGHQFPNYSSELNVNALLLGDSALYLCASSTGGARGYTEAFFGQGTRLTVV.

CDR3 DNA: TGTGCCACGCGGGGGTGGGTTAGCACAGATACGCAGTATTTT. As protein: CATRGWVSTDTQYF. The J gene is TRBJ2-3, the V gene TRBV24-1; 7 nucleotides align to TRBD2. The CDR3 has 14 amino acids. J was trimmed by 0 bases and V by 10 bases; bases with no gene match: 6. Germline values: CDR1 KGHDR, CDR2 SFDVKD.

The gene calls are TRBV6-5 and TRBJ2-4; D might be TRBD2 (6 bases). Germline V lookup: CDR1 MNHEY, CDR2 SVGAGI. The V end lost 4 bases, the J end lost 1 base, and 14 bases lay between the germline ends. There are 16 residues in the CDR3. CDR3 nucleotides: TGTGCCAGCAGTTCCGGACTACGATGGGCCAAAAACATTCAGTACTTC. Translated: CASSSGLRWAKNIQYF.

The chain recombines TRBV30 with TRBJ1-1, with D possibly matching TRBD1 (5 bases). V was cut by 0 bases and J by 3 bases, with 14 bases left in between. This CDR3 has 15 amino acids. CDR1 GTSNPN and CDR2 SVGIG come from the germline V gene (reference sequence). As DNA, the CDR3 is TGTGCCTGGAGTGTCCACCAGGGTGTTTACACTGAAGCTTTCTTT. Its protein product is CAWSVHQGVYTEAFF.

The V call is TRBV6-5, the J call TRBJ2-7; D is unresolved. Per the germline V gene, CDR1 is MNHEY and CDR2 is SVGAGI. The CDR3 is made up of 14 amino acids. The CDR3, as DNA: TGTGCCAGCAGTGACTCGGTCATACCCTACGAGCAGTACGTC. Its translation is CASSDSVIPYEQYV.

Only one count was recorded for this clone. The genes are TRBV5-1 and TRBJ2-5; D is possibly TRBD1 or TRBD2 (6 bases each). This CDR3 is built from 14 residues. The V end lost 4 bases, the J end lost 5 bases, and 15 bases lay between the germline ends. Germline lookup yields CDR1 SGHRS and CDR2 YFSETQ. CDR3 residues: CASSLQPGAETQYF. The CDR3 bases are TGCGCCAGCAGCCTCCAGCCGGGGGCGGAGACCCAGTACTTC. Combining the CDR3 with reference TRBV5-1 and TRBJ2-5 gives the whole variable domain KAGVTQTPRYLIKTRGQQVTLSCSPISGHRSVSWYQQTPGQGLQFLFEYFSETQRNKGNFPGRFSGRQFSNSRSEMNVSTLELGDSALYLCASSLQPGAETQYFGPGTRLLVL.

V gene TRBV6-2 or TRBV6-3 combines with J gene TRBJ2-2, with TRBD1 identical over 9 bases. The V gene end was trimmed by 2 bases and the J gene end by 3 bases; junction bases not matched to a gene: 10. Looked up from germline, CDR1 is MNHEY and CDR2 is SVGEGT. The CDR3 totals 18 residues. Written as DNA, the CDR3 is TGTGCCAGCAGTTACCGGATGTACAGGGGGCAGGACACCGGGGAGCTGTTTTTT. It codes for CASSYRMYRGQDTGELFF.

The CDR3 nucleotides read TGTGCCAGCAGCTTGGACCACACAGATACGCAGTATTTT. Translating it yields CASSLDHTDTQYF. The chain uses TRBV11-3 and TRBJ2-3; D is ambiguous. This CDR3 has 13 amino acids. The germline V gene has CDR1 SGHNT and CDR2 YENEEA. V lost 3 bases and J 2 bases, leaving 6 bases between the germline ends.

CDR3 coding DNA: TGTGCCAGCAGCCGGCGAGGGGGGAATGAGCAGTTCTTC. It translates to CASSRRGGNEQFF. The chain has TRBV3-1 (or the pseudogene TRBV3-2) and TRBJ2-1; D might be TRBD1 or TRBD2, each matching 6 bases. The V end lost 4 bases, the J end lost 7 bases, and 11 bases lay between the germline ends. CDR3 length: 13 amino acids. Germline CDR1 is LGHDT and CDR2 is YNNKEL (reference sequence).

The chain couples TRBV5-1 to TRBJ1-6; 8 bases line up with TRBD1. The V and J ends lost 2 bases and 6 bases, in that order; junction bases with no gene match: 10. This CDR3 has 17 amino acids. The germline V gene has CDR1 SGHRS and CDR2 YFSETQ. The DNA of the CDR3 is TGCGCCAGCAGCTTTAGTAACAGGGGGACGGGTAATTCACCCCTCCACTTT. It translates to CASSFSNRGTGNSPLHF.

The CDR3 sequence: CASSFQPGDNEQFF. The CDR3 region has the DNA TGTGCCAGCAGCTTTCAGCCGGGGGACAATGAGCAGTTCTTC. The chain has TRBV11-3 and TRBJ2-1; D possibly corresponds to TRBD2 (6 bases). The CDR3 loop spans 14 amino acids. CDR1 and CDR2 from the germline V gene are SGHNT and YENEEA. Trimming stripped 3 bases from V and 5 bases from J, with 11 bases between.

The V and J genes are TRBV5-6 and TRBJ1-5; D unclear. The CDR3 loop spans 15 amino acids. Trimming removed 1 base at V and 2 bases at J, with 10 bases between. Germline V gene data show CDR1 as SGHDT and CDR2 as YYEEEE. This chain's CDR3 is CASSLRRSGNQPQHF. The CDR3 DNA reads TGTGCCAGCAGCTTGCGCAGGAGCGGCAATCAGCCCCAGCATTTT.

The rearrangement links TRBV3-1 (or the pseudogene TRBV3-2) to TRBJ1-1; D might be TRBD1 (5 bases). Germline lookup yields CDR1 LGHDT and CDR2 YNNKEL (reference sequence). The CDR3 totals 15 residues. With 5 bases removed from V and 7 bases from J, the gap between germline ends came to 20 bases. The CDR3 loop reads CASSDSGVEHREAFF. CDR3 DNA sequence: TGTGCCAGCAGCGACTCGGGGGTGGAACACCGTGAAGCTTTCTTT.

This sequence joins TRBV6-6 and TRBJ2-3, with D perhaps TRBD1 or TRBD2 (6 bases each). CDR3 length equals 16 residues. V shed 7 bases and J shed 5 bases, with 22 bases lying between them. The germline V gene encodes CDR1 MNHNY and CDR2 SVGAGI (reference sequence). In nucleotides, the CDR3 is TGTGCCAGCACTAGCCGGGGTAGCGGCAGGGGAGATACGCAGTATTTT. Its translation is CASTSRGSGRGDTQYF.

The chain combines TRBV12-5 with TRBJ1-5; possible D gene TRBD1, 5 bases. This CDR3 region has 15 residues. V was shortened by 3 bases and J by 0 bases, with 9 bases between the two germline ends. Germline CDR1 reads LGHNT; CDR2 reads FRNRAP. The CDR3 nucleotides read TGTGCTAGTGGTTTTTCCGGGGGTAGCAATCAGCCCCAGCATTTT. Protein: CASGFSGGSNQPQHF.

The gene calls are TRBV6-5 and TRBJ1-5; a possible D gene is TRBD1 (6 bases). This CDR3 comprises 15 residues. The V end lost 6 bases, the J end lost 6 bases, and 18 bases lay between the germline ends. Germline lookup yields CDR1 MNHEY and CDR2 SVGAGI. The CDR3 reads CASRKSSGGRQPQHF. The CDR3 nucleotides read TGTGCCAGCAGAAAGTCATCGGGGGGGCGTCAGCCCCAGCATTTT.